Each of the 25 T cell receptor beta chains below was sequenced from the same sample in a study of vaccination effects on CD4 cells after COVID-19. Their antigens remain unidentified. Here immunoSEQ multiplex PCR was the method, and the copy in TCRdb shows in-frame clones only, minus some. The repertoire holds roughly 59,000 clones, with roughly three quarters as singletons. Expansion with viral peptide pools was applied to antigen-specific CD4+ T cells by the ViraFEST assay prior to sequencing. The authors isolated CD4+ T cells after roughly eleven days of culture. Subjects were given two BNT162b2 or mRNA-1273 vaccine doses. Here the sequenced sample was CD4+ T cells from PBMCs cultured with HCoV-OC43 spike peptides, taken after COVID-19 vaccination. The sample's subset: HCoV-OC43 spike overlapping peptide pool stimulation. All receptors derive from a human donor who received a COVID-19 vaccine.

This clone was recorded a few times. Germline and junction disagree at one end, which may indicate a read error. The J gene is TRBJ1-2, the V gene TRBV4-1; D unresolved. The CDR3 is 13 amino acids. Germline CDR1 reads MGHRA; CDR2 reads YSYEKL. The CDR3 region has the DNA TGCGCCAGCAGCCAAGAAGGCGTCCCGGCGGGATACTTC. It codes for CASSQEGVPAGYF.

This rearrangement joins TRBV6-5 to TRBJ1-1; TRBD1 might be the D (5 bases). Per the germline V gene, CDR1 is MNHEY and CDR2 is SVGAGI. This CDR3 has 16 residues. V lost 0 bases and J lost 1, with 12 bases in between. The CDR3 spells CASSYSTGLPNTEAFF. Written as DNA, the CDR3 is TGTGCCAGCAGTTACTCGACGGGGCTCCCGAACACTGAAGCTTTCTTT.

The chain employs TRBV12-5 and TRBJ1-5; unclear D gene. This CDR3 is built from 14 residues. V was shortened by 5 bases and J by 3 bases, with 11 bases between the two germline ends. Germline V gene sequence: CDR1 LGHNT, CDR2 FRNRAP. The DNA of the CDR3 is TGTGCTAGTGGTCTCATTCCGAACAATCAGCCCCAGCATTTT. Amino acids: CASGLIPNNQPQHF.

The V call is TRBV12-5, the J call TRBJ1-1; 8 bases map to TRBD1. This CDR3 contains 17 residues. Germline CDR1 LGHNT, CDR2 FRNRAP. V gave up 7 bases and J gave up 3 bases; unmatched junction bases: 16. The CDR3 is CASALRQGMTWDTEAFF. DNA of the CDR3: TGTGCTAGTGCGCTCCGACAGGGGATGACTTGGGACACTGAAGCTTTCTTT. Variable domain in full (rest from reference TRBV12-5 and TRBJ1-1): DARVTQTPRHKVTEMGQEVTMRCQPILGHNTVFWYRQTMMQGLELLAYFRNRAPLDDSGMPKDRFSAEMPDATLATLKIQPSEPRDSAVYFCASALRQGMTWDTEAFFGQGTRLTVV.

CDR3 amino acids: CASSLRQGLPGNTIYF. The CDR3 DNA reads as TGCGCCAGCAGCCTAAGACAGGGACTCCCTGGAAACACCATATATTTT. The gene calls are TRBV5-1 and TRBJ1-3; TRBD1 agrees at 7 bases. Germline V lookup: CDR1 SGHRS, CDR2 YFSETQ. V shed 4 bases and J 2 bases; nucleotides not matched to a gene: 9. The CDR3 has 16 amino acids. Drawing the rest from reference TRBV5-1 and TRBJ1-3, the complete variable domain is KAGVTQTPRYLIKTRGQQVTLSCSPISGHRSVSWYQQTPGQGLQFLFEYFSETQRNKGNFPGRFSGRQFSNSRSEMNVSTLELGDSALYLCASSLRQGLPGNTIYFGEGSWLTVV.

V and J are TRBV12-5 and TRBJ2-2; 10 positions match TRBD1. The V and J ends lost 7 bases and 3 bases, in that order; junction bases with no gene match: 5. The CDR3 runs 15 residues. Germline assignment: CDR1 LGHNT and CDR2 FRNRAP. The DNA of the CDR3 is TGTGCTAGTGACAGACAGGGGGCTTACACCGGGGAGCTGTTTTTT. This gives the protein CASDRQGAYTGELFF.

The table lists this clone with a count of one. This rearrangement joins TRBV6-5 to TRBJ1-2; 8 bases map to TRBD1. Germline loops: CDR1 MNHEY, CDR2 SVGAGI. This CDR3 contains 15 residues. With 6 bases clipped from V and 7 bases from J, the junction kept 13 bases outside the gene matches. CDR3 sequence: CASSRTRTGLFGYTF. As DNA, the CDR3 is TGTGCCAGCAGCCGCACTCGGACAGGGCTTTTTGGCTACACCTTC.

The rearrangement links TRBV30 to TRBJ2-5, with no clear D. CDR1 GTSNPN and CDR2 SVGIG come from the germline V gene (reference sequence). The CDR3 totals 12 residues. Trimming cost V 3 bases and J 5 bases, with 10 bases left between them. CDR3 region: CAWRKGRETQYF. CDR3 sequence (DNA): TGTGCCTGGAGGAAGGGTCGGGAGACCCAGTACTTC.

This chain links TRBV28 with TRBJ1-5; D might be TRBD1 (6 bases). Germline V lookup: CDR1 MDHEN, CDR2 SYDVKM. There are 18 residues in the CDR3. The V gene lost 5 bases and the J gene lost 7 bases, with 27 bases spanning the gap. The CDR3 protein is CASSVMGEGVSFVQPQHF. CDR3 in DNA: TGTGCCAGCAGTGTGATGGGGGAGGGGGTCAGTTTTGTACAGCCCCAGCATTTT.

The chain employs TRBV3-1 (or the pseudogene TRBV3-2) and TRBJ1-2; tentative D call: TRBD1 (6 bases). Germline V CDR1 and CDR2: LGHDT, YNNKEL (reference sequence). This CDR3 contains 12 residues. Trimming left V 1 base short and J 13 bases short, with 13 bases between. CDR3 nucleotides: TGTGCCAGCAGCCAAGTACCGGGGGCGGGCACCTTC. Protein product: CASSQVPGAGTF.

This clone showed up just once. The V and J genes are TRBV6-5 and TRBJ2-3; 10 bases match TRBD2. CDR1 is MNHEY, CDR2 SVGAGI, per germline. The CDR3 consists of 14 residues. With V trimmed by 6 bases and J by 10 bases, 10 bases remained unmatched. This CDR3 reads CASRTGTSVPPQYF. For the CDR3, the DNA is TGTGCCAGCAGAACCGGGACTAGCGTCCCCCCGCAGTATTTT.

The J gene is TRBJ1-6, the V gene TRBV7-2; 9 bases map to TRBD1. CDR1 SGHTA and CDR2 FQGNSA come from the germline V gene. V was clipped by 3 bases and J by 6 bases; unmatched bases: 3. The CDR3 runs 15 residues. CDR3 residues: CASSFPGQGNSPLHF. The CDR3 region has the DNA TGTGCCAGCAGCTTTCCGGGACAGGGTAATTCACCCCTCCACTTT.

The J gene is TRBJ2-5, the V gene TRBV7-6; a possible D gene is TRBD1 (5 bases). With 5 bases removed from V and 1 base from J, the gap between germline ends came to 11 bases. The CDR3 consists of 14 residues. Germline CDR1 and CDR2: SGHVS and FNYEAQ. This CDR3 reads CASSPRQTQETQYF. The DNA of the CDR3 is TGTGCCAGCAGCCCTCGACAGACCCAAGAGACCCAGTACTTC.

This chain links TRBV6-5 with TRBJ2-7; TRBD1 matches 7 bases. The trim removed 7 bases at V and 6 bases at J, leaving 9 bases unmatched. The germline CDR1 and CDR2 sequences are MNHEY and SVGAGI. CDR3 size: 13 residues. The CDR3, as DNA: TGTGCCAGCACCCCGACAGGGCTTGGCGAGCAGTACGTC. Its translation is CASTPTGLGEQYV.

The chain couples TRBV23-1 to TRBJ1-3; unclear D gene. TRBV23-1 is given ORF status, its function remaining uncertain. CDR3 length equals 14 residues. V was clipped by 3 bases and J by 0 bases, with 6 bases between them. The CDR3 DNA sequence: TGCGCCAGCAGTCACGGGATCTCTGGAAACACCATATATTTT. It is translated as CASSHGISGNTIYF.

The genes are TRBV5-1 and TRBJ1-4; D unclear. The CDR3 is 15 residues long. V was clipped by 4 bases and J by 8 bases, with 18 bases between them. Germline V gene lookup returns CDR1 SGHRS and CDR2 YFSETQ. The CDR3 region is CASSPSTGRGEKLFF. In DNA, the CDR3 is TGCGCCAGCAGCCCCTCCACGGGGAGAGGAGAAAAACTGTTTTTT.

The CDR3, as DNA: TGTGCCAGCAGCTTATTTGGACTAGCGGGGCAGGGGGCCAAAAACATTCAGTACTTC. This codes for CASSLFGLAGQGAKNIQYF. The rearrangement links TRBV7-2 to TRBJ2-4; 12 bases are a match to TRBD2. The CDR3 consists of 19 residues. Per the germline V gene, CDR1 is SGHTA and CDR2 is FQGNSA. The V gene end was trimmed by 2 bases and the J gene end by 1 base; junction bases not matched to a gene: 9. Combining the CDR3 with reference TRBV7-2 and TRBJ2-4 gives the whole variable domain GAGVSQSPSNKVTEKGKDVELRCDPISGHTALYWYRQSLGQGLEFLIYFQGNSAPDKSGLPSDRFSAERTGGSVSTLTIQRTQQEDSAVYLCASSLFGLAGQGAKNIQYFGAGTRLSVL.

The chain employs TRBV24-1 and TRBJ1-2; D is ambiguous. Germline V gene lookup returns CDR1 KGHDR and CDR2 SFDVKD. The CDR3 length is 13 residues. Trimming cost V 5 bases and J 2 bases, with 8 bases left between them. This chain's CDR3 is CATSVTSNYGYTF. Here the CDR3 DNA reads TGTGCCACCAGTGTCACAAGCAACTATGGCTACACCTTC.

The V call is TRBV2, the J call TRBJ2-5, with 12 bases lining up with TRBD2. With V trimmed by 4 bases and J by 5 bases, 8 bases remained unmatched. The CDR3 runs 16 residues. In germline, CDR1 is SNHLY, CDR2 FYNNEI. The CDR3 DNA reads as TGTGCCAGCAGTGGCCGGACTAGCGGGGTGATCGAGACCCAGTACTTC. Translation: CASSGRTSGVIETQYF.

The chain uses TRBV5-1 and TRBJ2-2, with 10 bases aligning to TRBD2. In germline, CDR1 is SGHRS, CDR2 YFSETQ. Losses at the gene ends were 0 bases for V and 5 bases for J; bases not matched to a gene: 10. The CDR3 totals 18 residues. CDR3 amino acids: CASSLGPAGGPRTGELFF. CDR3 nucleotide sequence: TGCGCCAGCAGCTTGGGTCCAGCGGGGGGGCCGCGGACCGGGGAGCTGTTTTTT.

The gene calls are TRBV19 and TRBJ1-4, with 12 bases matching TRBD1. The junction had 7 bases not matched to a gene; V was cut back by 4 bases and J by 4 bases. Germline CDR1 reads LNHDA; CDR2 reads SQIVND (reference sequence). The CDR3 consists of 17 residues. In DNA form, the CDR3 reads TGTGCCAGTAGTACCGGGGACAGGGGGCCTGGTAATGAAAAACTGTTTTTT. Amino acid sequence: CASSTGDRGPGNEKLFF. The full variable domain, its missing parts supplied by reference TRBV19 and TRBJ1-4, is DGGITQSPKYLFRKEGQNVTLSCEQNLNHDAMYWYRQDPGQGLRLIYYSQIVNDFQKGDIAEGYSVSREKKESFPLTVTSAQKNPTAFYLCASSTGDRGPGNEKLFFGSGTQLSVL.

This chain links TRBV18 with TRBJ2-5; 9 bases are shared with TRBD1. Germline V gene data show CDR1 as KGHSH and CDR2 as LQKENI. CDR3 size: 23 residues. Trimming removed 2 bases from V and 6 bases from J; junction bases left unmatched: 31. The CDR3 loop reads CASSPFEGIDRDRVLSAKQTQYF. As DNA, the CDR3 is TGTGCCAGCTCACCATTTGAGGGCATCGACCGGGACAGGGTTCTTTCGGCCAAGCAGACCCAGTACTTC. The full variable domain, in which reference TRBV18 and TRBJ2-5 provide the parts outside the CDR3, is NAGVMQNPRHLVRRRGQEARLRCSPMKGHSHVYWYRQLPEEGLKFMVYLQKENIIDESGMPKERFSAEFPKEGPSILRIQQVVRGDSAAYFCASSPFEGIDRDRVLSAKQTQYFGPGTRLLVL.

This clone appeared a few times. This rearrangement joins TRBV4-1 to TRBJ1-1; unclear D gene. V gave up 3 bases and J gave up 6 bases, with 17 bases separating them. The CDR3 consists of 15 residues. Germline loops: CDR1 MGHRA, CDR2 YSYEKL. CDR3 sequence reads: CASSQTELGSPEAFF. CDR3 DNA sequence: TGCGCCAGCAGCCAGACGGAATTGGGAAGCCCTGAAGCTTTCTTT.

V usage is TRBV11-2 and J usage is TRBJ2-7; D might be TRBD1 or TRBD2, each matching 5 bases. Trimming left V 5 bases short and J 3 bases short, with 17 bases between. Germline V gene sequence: CDR1 SGHAT, CDR2 FQNNGV. The CDR3 consists of 15 residues. The CDR3 DNA sequence: TGTGCCAGCAGCCTAAGGACGGGGACCCTCTACGAGCAGTACGTC. Residues: CASSLRTGTLYEQYV.

The chain recombines TRBV5-1 with TRBJ2-1; D uncertain. Trimming removed 0 bases from V and 0 bases from J, with 7 bases in between. Germline loops: CDR1 SGHRS, CDR2 YFSETQ. The CDR3 totals 15 residues. The CDR3 is CASSLASSSYNEQFF. For the CDR3, the DNA is TGCGCCAGCAGCTTGGCGTCGAGCTCCTACAATGAGCAGTTCTTC.